Included here is one T cell receptor (beta chain) sequence, with context. The antigen is not known. This entry comes from a study of cytomegalovirus exposure and HLA in healthy donors. General study points: It was reportedly the case that the classifier diagnosed cytomegalovirus status with high specificity and sensitivity. Overall, approximately 150 TCR beta chains were annotated as cytomegalovirus-associated.

Separation from the roughly 600-subject first cohort characterized the roughly 120-subject validation cohort, to which the donors belonged. The V and J ends lost 2 bases and 1 base, in that order; junction bases with no gene match: 13. Germline CDR1 reads SGHRS; CDR2 reads YFSETQ. This CDR3 has 18 residues. Measured with immunoSEQ multiplex PCR; TCRdb has only the in-frame clones, and not every one. The sample lists fewer than 150,000 clones; 88% were seen once. The sample taken for sequencing was PBMCs. This rearrangement joins TRBV5-1 to TRBJ2-7; the match to TRBD1 covers 9 bases. The sequence derives from a man between 18 and 29 years old in good health and CMV-seronegative. The chain's CDR3 is CASSFGDRARLKSYEQYF. The CDR3 region has the DNA TGCGCCAGCAGCTTCGGGGACAGGGCAAGACTGAAATCCTACGAGCAGTACTTC.